The 3 T cell receptor beta chains listed next were all sequenced from one sample in a study of neurological immune-mediated disorders. TCRdb itself ran the 5' RACE reads through MiXCR, one entry per CDR3 protein. The data hold tens of thousands of distinct CDR3 sequences, with roughly 1.6% observed a single time. Sequencing was performed on PBMCs. The source is a young woman with multiple sclerosis.

This clonotype was counted many times. The genes are TRBV7-6 and TRBJ2-1; 8 bases fit TRBD2. The length of the CDR3 is 15 residues. Trimming took 5 bases from V and 2 from J; bases not matched to a gene: 5. The germline CDR1 and CDR2 sequences are SGHVS and FNYEAQ. The DNA for the CDR3 is TGTGCCAGCAGCCTCATAGCGGGGACCTACAATGAGCAGTTCTTC. Translated, it gives CASSLIAGTYNEQFF.

The sample holds many counts of this clonotype. As DNA, the CDR3 is TGCGCCAGCAGCGAAGGGTACGGAGGGGCCAACGTCCTGACTTTC. Protein sequence: CASSEGYGGANVLTF. The rearrangement uses TRBV5-1 and TRBJ2-6; no clear D. This CDR3 has 15 amino acids. V lost 4 bases, J lost 4 bases, and 12 bases lay in between. The germline V gene encodes CDR1 SGHRS and CDR2 YFSETQ.

This clonotype has ten or more counts. The genes are TRBV10-2 and TRBJ2-2; possibly TRBD1 for D (6 bases). The CDR3 is 15 residues long. V was trimmed by 3 bases and J by 3 bases, leaving 11 bases between them. Germline values: CDR1 WSHSY, CDR2 SAAADI. CDR3 in DNA: TGCGCCAGCAGTGACGGACAGATATACACCGGGGAGCTGTTTTTT. Protein sequence: CASSDGQIYTGELFF.